Below are 20 T cell receptor beta chains sequenced from a single sample in a study of cytomegalovirus exposure and HLA in healthy donors. Vbeta (60) and Jbeta (13) primers were used in the PCR. The repertoire was sequenced with immunoSEQ multiplex PCR; TCRdb's copy has only in-frame clones and lacks some. The sample yields approximately 130,000 clones, 76% seen once. What was sequenced was PBMCs. These receptors originate from a female donor in good health and CMV-seropositive.

The V gene is TRBV20-1, the J gene TRBJ2-7; D call uncertain. V was shortened by 5 bases and J by 4 bases, with 9 bases between the two germline ends. Germline-derived CDR1 and CDR2 are DFQATT and SNEGSKA (reference sequence). This CDR3 spans 11 amino acids. CDR3 sequence reads: CSALLIYEQYF. CDR3 DNA: TGCAGTGCTCTACTAATTTACGAGCAGTACTTC.

The gene calls are TRBV27 and TRBJ2-7; the match to TRBD2 covers 8 bases. Germline V lookup: CDR1 MNHEY, CDR2 SMNVEV (reference sequence). This CDR3 contains 14 residues. V dropped 2 bases and J dropped 5; count of bases not matched to a gene: 5. CDR3 sequence: CASSLTGGPNEQYF. CDR3 nucleotides: TGTGCCAGCAGTTTAACGGGAGGGCCAAACGAGCAGTACTTC.

The CDR3 bases are TGTGCCAGCAGCTTTGATGTGGGGGGTAGCAGGGGCAATCAGCCCCAGCATTTT. This encodes CASSFDVGGSRGNQPQHF. The rearrangement joins TRBV12-1 to TRBJ1-5. TRBV12-1 is classified as a pseudogene. This CDR3 is built from 18 residues.

The chain combines TRBV23-1 with TRBJ1-1; possible D gene TRBD1, 6 bases. TRBV23-1 is identified as an open reading frame with a role that is uncertain. V was shortened by 0 bases and J by 0 bases, with 14 bases between the two germline ends. This CDR3 has 17 amino acids. The CDR3 DNA reads TGCGCCAGCAGTCAATCGCACTCGCCAGGGGTGAACACTGAAGCTTTCTTT. This gives the protein CASSQSHSPGVNTEAFF.

J is TRBJ1-2 and V is TRBV6-1; TRBD1 matches at 9 bases. V lost 4 bases to trimming and J lost 8 bases; unmatched junction nucleotides: 11. This CDR3 spans 15 amino acids. Germline assignment: CDR1 MNHNS and CDR2 SASEGT. CDR3 bases: TGTGCCAGCAGTGCGGACAGGGGTGCAACTATGGGCTACACCTTC. Protein sequence: CASSADRGATMGYTF.

The chain employs TRBV7-5 and TRBJ2-7; the table assigns TRBD1, which was not confirmed against the DNA. TRBV7-5 constitutes a pseudogene. CDR3 length: 14 amino acids. The chain's CDR3 is CVRSLGTGIDEQYF. As DNA, the CDR3 is TGTGTCAGAAGCTTAGGGACAGGGATCGACGAGCAGTACTTC.

The gene calls are TRBV4-1 and TRBJ1-5, with D perhaps matching TRBD1 (6 bases). The CDR3 runs 14 residues. V lost 2 bases, J lost 7 bases, and 12 bases lay in between. Germline assignment: CDR1 MGHRA and CDR2 YSYEKL. CDR3 nucleotides: TGCGCCAGCAGCCAACCAGGACAGAGGCAGCCCCAGCATTTT. It is translated as CASSQPGQRQPQHF.

The rearrangement links TRBV5-1 to TRBJ2-1; 7 bases align to TRBD1. CDR3 length: 16 amino acids. Germline V CDR1 and CDR2: SGHRS, YFSETQ. V shed 3 bases and J 0 bases; nucleotides not matched to a gene: 6. CDR3 sequence reads: CASSSDRWSSYNEQFF. The CDR3 DNA sequence: TGCGCCAGCAGCTCGGACAGGTGGAGCTCCTACAATGAGCAGTTCTTC.

The genes are TRBV7-9 and TRBJ1-1, with 7 nucleotides matching TRBD1. Germline CDR1 reads SEHNR; CDR2 reads FQNEAQ (reference sequence). The CDR3 is 15 residues long. The V and J ends lost 5 bases and 6 bases, in that order; junction bases with no gene match: 12. This CDR3 is CASSPHPTGMAEAFF. CDR3 coding DNA: TGTGCCAGCAGCCCCCACCCGACAGGGATGGCTGAAGCTTTCTTT.

This clone was found once. The CDR3 reads CSVYLLGQGNEQYF. CDR3 sequence (DNA): TGCAGCGTTTACTTACTGGGGCAGGGTAACGAGCAGTACTTC. The V and J genes are TRBV29-1 and TRBJ2-7, with D possibly being TRBD1 (5 bases). The CDR3 spans 14 residues. Germline assignment: CDR1 SQVTM and CDR2 ANQGSEA. V lost 5 bases, J lost 5 bases, and 19 bases lay in between.

The J gene is TRBJ1-1, the V gene TRBV4-2, with D unclear. Trimming pared 0 bases from V and 1 base from J, leaving 12 bases between. Germline V CDR1 and CDR2: LGHNA, YNFKEQ. The CDR3 has 16 amino acids. Here the CDR3 DNA reads TGTGCCAGCAGCCAAGATCTGGCGGGCACGAACACTGAAGCTTTCTTT. The encoded protein is CASSQDLAGTNTEAFF.

Points on this clone: The same CDR3 also results from other DNA sequences found in this sample. The V gene is TRBV28, the J gene TRBJ1-2, with a weak D call TRBD1 (5 bases). Trimming took off 7 bases at V and 5 bases at J, with 11 bases between the two ends. The CDR3 is 12 amino acids. Germline values: CDR1 MDHEN, CDR2 SYDVKM. The CDR3 is CASTDRFYGYTF. The CDR3 nucleotides read TGTGCCAGCACCGACAGATTTTATGGCTACACCTTC.

The chain recombines TRBV4-1 with TRBJ2-7; 8 bases are a match to TRBD2. The CDR3 loop spans 16 amino acids. Germline V CDR1 and CDR2: MGHRA, YSYEKL. The ends lost 3 bases at V and 2 bases at J; junction bases unmatched: 9. The CDR3: CASSHPIAGSTYEQYF. CDR3 DNA sequence: TGCGCCAGCAGCCATCCTATAGCGGGATCAACCTACGAGCAGTACTTC.

This chain uses TRBV19 with TRBJ1-5; no reliable D call. Germline-derived CDR1 and CDR2 are LNHDA and SQIVND (reference sequence). The CDR3 extends over 15 amino acids. V lost 3 bases, J lost 7 bases, and 16 bases lay in between. In nucleotides, the CDR3 is TGTGCCAGTAGTATTGGCCGGAGGCCAGGACAGCCCCAGCATTTT. It specifies CASSIGRRPGQPQHF.

Here the CDR3 DNA reads TGTGCCAGTAGTAAGACTATTAGCTCCTACGAGCAGTACTTC. Amino acids: CASSKTISSYEQYF. This chain links TRBV19 with TRBJ2-7; possible D gene TRBD2, 5 bases. With 4 bases removed from V and 0 bases from J, the gap between germline ends came to 10 bases. Germline V CDR1 and CDR2: LNHDA, SQIVND (reference sequence). This CDR3 comprises 14 residues.

A word on this clone: At one end the junction does not follow the germline gene, possibly because of a read error. J is TRBJ1-4 and V is TRBV7-9; 10 bases align to TRBD1. The CDR3 has 15 residues. Germline lookup yields CDR1 SEHNR and CDR2 FQNEAQ (reference sequence). CDR3 residues: CSSSRTGTGDEKLFF. The DNA for the CDR3 is TGTTCCAGCAGTCGAACCGGGACAGGGGATGAAAAACTGTTTTTT. Filled out from reference TRBV7-9 and TRBJ1-4, the complete variable domain reads DTGVSQNPRHKITKRGQNVTFRCDPISEHNRLYWYRQTLGQGPEFLTYFQNEAQLEKSRLLSDRFSAERPKGSFSTLEIQRTEQGDSAMYLCSSSRTGTGDEKLFFGSGTQLSVL.

The genes are TRBV5-1 and TRBJ1-2, with 8 positions matching TRBD1. The CDR3 covers 17 residues. J was trimmed by 2 bases and V by 4 bases; bases with no gene match: 13. Germline V gene data show CDR1 as SGHRS and CDR2 as YFSETQ. The CDR3 spells CASSRQPTQGANYGYTF. The CDR3 coding sequence is TGCGCCAGCAGCCGCCAACCGACTCAGGGGGCAAACTATGGCTACACCTTC.

CDR3 coding DNA: TGTGCCAGTAGTAGGTTAACAGGGGCCTACGAGCAGTACTTC. Translation: CASSRLTGAYEQYF. The chain links TRBV19 to TRBJ2-7, with TRBD1 matching over 7 bases. V lost 4 bases to trimming and J lost 2 bases; unmatched junction nucleotides: 5. Germline V gene lookup returns CDR1 LNHDA and CDR2 SQIVND (reference sequence). There are 14 residues in the CDR3.

The V call is TRBV6-1, the J call TRBJ1-6, with 10 nucleotides matching TRBD1. This CDR3 region has 15 residues. Trimming at V came to 5 bases and at J to 9 bases, leaving 7 bases not matched to a gene. Germline V gene sequence: CDR1 MNHNS, CDR2 SASEGT. Written as DNA, the CDR3 is TGTGCCAGCAGTCCTTGGAGGACAGGGGGTTCACCCCTCCACTTT. The encoded protein is CASSPWRTGGSPLHF.

The chain employs TRBV30 and TRBJ2-7; the D gene is possibly TRBD1 (6 bases). The germline V gene has CDR1 GTSNPN and CDR2 SVGIG (reference sequence). The CDR3 is 13 amino acids. V gave up 3 bases and J gave up 4 bases, with 13 bases separating them. In nucleotides, the CDR3 is TGTGCCTGGAGGGAAAGGGGACAATACGAGCAGTACTTC. Protein product: CAWRERGQYEQYF. Full variable domain (missing parts from reference TRBV30 and TRBJ2-7): SQTIHQWPATLVQPVGSPLSLECTVEGTSNPNLYWYRQAAGRGLQLLFYSVGIGQISSEVPQNLSASRPQDRQFILSSKKLLLSDSGFYLCAWRERGQYEQYFGPGTRLTVT.